This entry lists 8 T cell receptor beta chains sequenced from one sample in a study of blood T cell repertoires in COVID-19. Here immunoSEQ multiplex PCR was the method, and the copy in TCRdb shows in-frame clones only, minus some. The sample lists 200,000 to 250,000 clones; about 90% were seen once. Sequencing was performed on PBMCs or T cells enriched from blood (not recorded which). The receptors derive from a woman aged 50 to 60 with acute COVID-19.

A few counts support this clone. CDR3 nucleotides: TGTGCCAGCAGCCATCCCGGGGAGGTTGAAGCTTTCTTT. Protein sequence: CASSHPGEVEAFF. The V call is TRBV3-1 (or the pseudogene TRBV3-2), the J call TRBJ1-1; no clear D. The CDR3 is 13 amino acids. The V end was cut by 3 bases, the J end by 7 bases, with 12 bases between. Germline CDR1 reads LGHDT; CDR2 reads YNNKEL (reference sequence).

The genes are TRBV21-1 and TRBJ1-1; TRBD1, the table's D call, lacks a check against the DNA. TRBV21-1 represents a pseudogene. CDR3 length equals 16 residues. The DNA for the CDR3 is TGTGCCAGCAGCCCTCAGTGCGGGACAGGGGGTCCTGAAGCTTTCTTT. It translates to CASSPQCGTGGPEAFF.

V usage is TRBV6-5 and J usage is TRBJ2-5, with 9 bases identical to TRBD2. Germline CDR1 and CDR2: MNHEY and SVGAGI. V was clipped by 7 bases and J by 5 bases; unmatched bases: 8. This CDR3 has 14 amino acids. The CDR3 DNA follows: TGTGCCAGCAAACGAGCGGGAGGTGCGGAGACCCAGTACTTC. Protein sequence: CASKRAGGAETQYF.

The V call is TRBV5-5, the J call TRBJ1-2; 12 bases agree with TRBD1. The CDR3 extends over 16 amino acids. The germline V gene has CDR1 SGHKS and CDR2 YYEKEE (reference sequence). After removal of 4 bases from V and 3 bases from J, the junction contained 7 bases not matched to a gene. CDR3 coding DNA: TGTGCCAGCAGCATTACTGGGACAGGGGGCGACTATGGCTACACCTTC. Translating gives CASSITGTGGDYGYTF.

J is TRBJ1-4 and V is TRBV6-2 or TRBV6-3; D is uncertain. This CDR3 has 14 amino acids. Germline CDR1 is MNHEY and CDR2 is SVGEGT. V shed 6 bases and J shed 10 bases, with 18 bases lying between them. The CDR3 spells CASSRPLSTGKLFF. CDR3 DNA: TGTGCCAGCAGCCGACCCCTTTCCACGGGAAAACTGTTTTTT.

The chain links TRBV11-3 to TRBJ2-1, with TRBD1 matching over 7 bases. Trimming took 4 bases from V and 6 from J; bases not matched to a gene: 9. CDR1 and CDR2 from the germline V gene are SGHNT and YENEEA. The CDR3 is made up of 15 amino acids. The DNA of the CDR3 is TGTGCCAGCAGCTCCACAGGGGAACGCGGCAATGAGCAGTTCTTC. This gives the protein CASSSTGERGNEQFF.

The rearrangement joins TRBV9 to TRBJ2-6; TRBD1 aligns across 9 bases. The trim removed 4 bases at V and 0 bases at J, leaving 8 bases unmatched. This CDR3 has 18 amino acids. CDR1 and CDR2 from the germline V gene are SGDLS and YYNGEE. CDR3 loop: CASSKRDRASSGANVLTF. For the CDR3, the DNA is TGTGCCAGCAGCAAACGGGACAGGGCCTCCTCTGGGGCCAACGTCCTGACTTTC.

The chain is built from TRBV3-1 (or the pseudogene TRBV3-2) and TRBJ2-7; TRBD2 might be the D (6 bases). The V gene's germline CDR1 is LGHDT and CDR2 YNNKEL (reference sequence). The CDR3 loop spans 15 amino acids. V was shortened by 6 bases and J by 0 bases, with 15 bases between the two germline ends. As DNA, the CDR3 is TGTGCCAGCAGGGGGACTGAGCGGAGCTCCTACGAGCAGTACTTC. Its translation: CASRGTERSSYEQYF.